A selection of T cell receptor beta chains follows, all from one sample in a study of CD8+ T cells in alopecia areata. The table came from immunoSEQ multiplex PCR; TCRdb's copy has only in-frame clones and leaves some out. Seen here are about 140,000 clones, 82% observed once, and the top ten hold roughly 25%. This specimen consisted of CD8+ T cells sorted from blood, obtained at week 4, from a patient treated with tofacitinib. All receptors derive from a human donor with alopecia areata. Each CDR3 is given with its conserved first and last residue. A D gene is named only where the DNA matches it firmly. Rows give clone size only sometimes, using once, few, many, or a class for an expanded clone.

>TRBV4-1|NA|NA|TRBJ2-7
CASSQRAGPNYEQYF
TGCGCCAGCAGCCAACGGGCAGGGCCAAACTACGAGCAGTACTTC
>TRBV7-6|few|NA|TRBJ2-5
CASSLERGTWYQETQYF
TGTGCCAGCAGCTTAGAAAGGGGGACTTGGTACCAAGAGACCCAGTACTTC
>TRBV7-8|NA|TRBD1|TRBJ2-3
CASKVRQGYGADTQYF
TGTGCCAGCAAAGTACGACAGGGTTATGGGGCAGATACGCAGTATTTT
>TRBV5-6|NA|TRBD1|TRBJ2-7
CASSPLGTASYEQYF
TGTGCCAGCAGCCCCCTAGGGACAGCGTCCTACGAGCAGTACTTC
>TRBV5-6|NA|NA|TRBJ1-3
CASSRAGTGVYSGNTIYF
TGTGCCAGCAGCCGCGCCGGGACCGGTGTATACTCTGGAAACACCATATATTTT
>TRBV7-6|few|TRBD2|TRBJ2-2
CASSYTSGGPAGELFF
TGTGCCAGCAGCTACACTAGCGGGGGGCCGGCCGGGGAGCTGTTTTTT
>TRBV9|NA|NA|TRBJ1-2
CASGRGGAYGYTF
TGTGCCAGCGGGCGAGGGGGGGCGTATGGCTACACCTTC
>TRBV7-9|NA|NA|TRBJ2-5
CASSSEQRQETQYF
TGTGCCAGCAGCTCCGAACAGAGGCAAGAGACCCAGTACTTC
>TRBV5-1|NA|NA|TRBJ2-7
CASSRGDNPLEQYF
TGCGCCAGCAGCCGAGGGGACAATCCCCTCGAGCAGTACTTC
>TRBV7-2|NA|TRBD1|TRBJ2-7
CASSIQGELREQYF
TGTGCCAGCAGCATACAGGGGGAATTACGCGAGCAGTACTTC
>TRBV7-2|NA|NA|TRBJ2-3
CAGGDTQYF
TGTGCCGGAGGGGATACGCAGTATTTT
>TRBV7-9|NA|NA|TRBJ2-2
CASSLGVSGELFF
TGTGCCAGCAGCTTAGGGGTCTCCGGGGAGCTGTTTTTT
>TRBV10-3|once|TRBD1|TRBJ2-5
CAIRAGTGKAQETQYF
TGTGCCATCAGAGCCGGGACAGGGAAGGCCCAAGAGACCCAGTACTTC
>TRBV4-1|once|TRBD1|TRBJ2-1
CASSQEDGWTGDEQFF
TGCGCCAGCAGCCAAGAAGATGGGTGGACAGGGGATGAGCAGTTCTTC
>TRBV2|NA|NA|TRBJ1-6
CASSAHREVSYNSPLHF
TGTGCCAGCAGTGCTCACAGGGAGGTATCCTATAATTCACCCCTCCACTTT
>TRBV29-1|NA|NA|TRBJ1-1
CSVDPAERGTEAFF
TGCAGCGTTGATCCTGCCGAGCGAGGCACTGAAGCTTTCTTT
>TRBV5-6|NA|TRBD2|TRBJ2-3
CASSSGTSGVQDTQYF
TGTGCCAGCAGCTCCGGGACTAGCGGGGTACAAGATACGCAGTATTTT
>TRBV7-2|NA|NA|TRBJ2-7
CASSLFRGAYEQYF
TGTGCCAGCAGCTTATTTAGGGGCGCCTACGAGCAGTACTTC
>TRBV5-1|once|TRBD1|TRBJ2-1
CASSLGQGVDEQFF
TGCGCCAGCAGCCTAGGACAGGGGGTCGATGAGCAGTTCTTC
>TRBV6-5|NA|NA|TRBJ2-7
CASKAGRGLHEQYF
TGTGCCAGCAAGGCGGGGAGGGGGCTCCACGAGCAGTACTTC
>TRBV9|NA|NA|TRBJ2-6
CASSVPDKAGANVLTF
TGTGCCAGCAGCGTACCCGACAAGGCTGGGGCCAACGTCCTGACTTTC
>TRBV13|NA|TRBD2|TRBJ2-5
CASSLAGTSGILQETQYF
TGTGCCAGCAGCTTAGCGGGGACTAGCGGAATTCTTCAAGAGACCCAGTACTTC
>TRBV27|NA|NA|TRBJ2-1
CASSLGRYNEQFF
TGTGCCAGCAGTTTAGGGCGCTACAATGAGCAGTTCTTC
>TRBV4-3|NA|NA|TRBJ1-2
CASSEVGTDYGYTF
TGCGCCAGCAGCGAGGTCGGGACGGACTATGGCTACACCTTC
>TRBV11-1|NA|NA|TRBJ2-1
CASGRPREQFF
TGTGCCAGCGGGCGGCCACGTGAGCAGTTCTTC
>TRBV6-5|NA|NA|TRBJ2-3
CASSYGFPDTQYF
TGTGCCAGCAGTTACGGTTTTCCGGATACGCAGTATTTT
>TRBV7-8|NA|NA|TRBJ2-7
CASSPSLGHLYEQYF
TGTGCCAGCAGCCCCTCCCTGGGACACCTCTACGAGCAGTACTTC
>TRBV4-2|NA|NA|TRBJ2-3
CASSQEDRSTDTQYF
TGTGCCAGCAGCCAAGAAGACAGGAGCACAGATACGCAGTATTTT
>TRBV6-5|NA|NA|TRBJ2-7
CASSPTRTSSYEQYF
TGTGCCAGCAGTCCTACAAGGACAAGCTCCTACGAGCAGTACTTC
>TRBV10-2|NA|NA|TRBJ2-5
CASSELGGSETQYF
TGCGCCAGCAGTGAGCTAGGCGGCAGTGAGACCCAGTACTTC
>TRBV9|NA|TRBD2|TRBJ2-5
CASSVRGGPQETQYF
TGTGCCAGCAGCGTACGCGGGGGGCCCCAAGAGACCCAGTACTTC
>TRBV4-3|few|NA|TRBJ1-3
CASSPTGNTIYF
TGCGCCAGCAGCCCAACGGGAAACACCATATATTTT